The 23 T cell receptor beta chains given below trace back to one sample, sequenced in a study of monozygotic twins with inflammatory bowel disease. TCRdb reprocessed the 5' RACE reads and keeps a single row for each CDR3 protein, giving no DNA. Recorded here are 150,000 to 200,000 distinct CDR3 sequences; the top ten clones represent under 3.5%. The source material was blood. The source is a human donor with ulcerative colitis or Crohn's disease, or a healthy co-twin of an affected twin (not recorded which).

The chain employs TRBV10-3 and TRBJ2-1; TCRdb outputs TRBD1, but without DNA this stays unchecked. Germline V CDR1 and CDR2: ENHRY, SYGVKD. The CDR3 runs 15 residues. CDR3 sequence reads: CAISGVGTGINEQFF.

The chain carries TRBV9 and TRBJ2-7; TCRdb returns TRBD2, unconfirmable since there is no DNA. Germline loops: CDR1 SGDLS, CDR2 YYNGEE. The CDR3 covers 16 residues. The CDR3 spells CASSPQGSGQSYEQYF.

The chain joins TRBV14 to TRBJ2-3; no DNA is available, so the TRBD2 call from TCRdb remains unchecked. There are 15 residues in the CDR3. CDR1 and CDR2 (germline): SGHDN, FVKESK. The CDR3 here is CASSHRLAGEDTQYF.

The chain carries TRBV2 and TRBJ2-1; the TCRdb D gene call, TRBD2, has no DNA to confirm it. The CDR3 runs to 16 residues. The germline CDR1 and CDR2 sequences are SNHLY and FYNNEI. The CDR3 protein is CASSETRTSGRNEQFF.

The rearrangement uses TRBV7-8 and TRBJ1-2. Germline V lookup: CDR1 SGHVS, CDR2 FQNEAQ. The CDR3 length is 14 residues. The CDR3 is CASSFSTRNYGYTF.

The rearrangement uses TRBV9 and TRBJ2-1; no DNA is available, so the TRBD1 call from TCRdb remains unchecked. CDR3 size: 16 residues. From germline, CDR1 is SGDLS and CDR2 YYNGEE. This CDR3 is CASSVGRGGPYNEQFF.

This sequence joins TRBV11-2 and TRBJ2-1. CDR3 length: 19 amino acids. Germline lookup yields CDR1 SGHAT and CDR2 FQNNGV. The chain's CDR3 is CASSLDGTSSLGSYNEQFF.

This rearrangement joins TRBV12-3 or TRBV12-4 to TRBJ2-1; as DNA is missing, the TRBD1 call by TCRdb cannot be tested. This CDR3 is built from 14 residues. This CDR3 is CASSSQGTYNEQFF.

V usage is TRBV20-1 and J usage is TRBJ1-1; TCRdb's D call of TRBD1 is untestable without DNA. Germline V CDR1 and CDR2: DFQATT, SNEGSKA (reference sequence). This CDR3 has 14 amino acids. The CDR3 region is CSAPDRGRDTEAFF.

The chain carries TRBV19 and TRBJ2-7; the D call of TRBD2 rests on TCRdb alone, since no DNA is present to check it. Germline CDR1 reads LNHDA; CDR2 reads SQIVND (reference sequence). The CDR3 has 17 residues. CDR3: CASSMGTSGISSYEQYF.

CDR3 in amino acids: CSAAGGDRNQPQHF. V usage is TRBV20-1 and J usage is TRBJ1-5. This CDR3 comprises 14 residues. Germline V gives CDR1 DFQATT, CDR2 SNEGSKA (reference sequence).

The CDR3 region is CASSYSTGNNQPQHF. The chain couples TRBV6-5 to TRBJ1-5. The V gene's germline CDR1 is MNHEY and CDR2 SVGAGI. This CDR3 spans 15 amino acids.

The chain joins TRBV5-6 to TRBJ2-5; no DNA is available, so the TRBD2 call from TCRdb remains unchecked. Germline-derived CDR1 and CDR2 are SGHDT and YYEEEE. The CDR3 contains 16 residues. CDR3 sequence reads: CASSWSGEFGRETQYF. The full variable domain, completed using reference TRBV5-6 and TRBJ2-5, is DAGVTQSPTHLIKTRGQQVTLRCSPKSGHDTVSWYQQALGQGPQFIFQYYEEEERQRGNFPDRFSGHQFPNYSSELNVNALLLGDSALYLCASSWSGEFGRETQYFGPGTRLLVL.

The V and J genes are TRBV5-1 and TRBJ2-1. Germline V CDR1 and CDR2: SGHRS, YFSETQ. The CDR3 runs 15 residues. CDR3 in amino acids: CASSLGGSSYNEQFF.

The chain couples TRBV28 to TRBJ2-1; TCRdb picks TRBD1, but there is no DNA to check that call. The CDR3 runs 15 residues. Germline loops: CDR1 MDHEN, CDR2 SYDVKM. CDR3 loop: CASSHRDSRNRGQFF.

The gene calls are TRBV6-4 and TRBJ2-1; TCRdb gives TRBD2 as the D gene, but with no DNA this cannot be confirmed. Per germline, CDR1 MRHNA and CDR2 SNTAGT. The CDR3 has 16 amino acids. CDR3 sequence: CASSVLAGSSYNEQFF.

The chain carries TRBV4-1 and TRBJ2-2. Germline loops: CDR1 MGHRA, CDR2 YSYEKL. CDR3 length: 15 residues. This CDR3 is CASSQVLGVGGELFF.

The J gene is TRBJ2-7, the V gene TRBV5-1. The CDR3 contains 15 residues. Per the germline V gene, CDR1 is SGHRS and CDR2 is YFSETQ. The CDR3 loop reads CASSLDSRDSYEQYF.

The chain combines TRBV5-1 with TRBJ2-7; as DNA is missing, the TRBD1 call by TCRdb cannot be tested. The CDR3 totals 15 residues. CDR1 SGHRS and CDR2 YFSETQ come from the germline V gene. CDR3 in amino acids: CASSIGGTGTYEQYF.

The CDR3 here is CSARLTRAGVDNEQFF. The V and J genes are TRBV20-1 and TRBJ2-1; checking the TCRdb D call of TRBD2 is not possible without DNA. Germline V CDR1 and CDR2: DFQATT, SNEGSKA (reference sequence). This CDR3 contains 16 residues.

The chain's CDR3 is CASSPVLSSYEQYF. The chain is built from TRBV28 and TRBJ2-7. CDR3 length: 14 residues. The germline V gene encodes CDR1 MDHEN and CDR2 SYDVKM.

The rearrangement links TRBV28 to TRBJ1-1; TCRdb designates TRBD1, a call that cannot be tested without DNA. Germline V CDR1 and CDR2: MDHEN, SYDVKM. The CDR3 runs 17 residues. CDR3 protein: CASRPAAPRDRNTEAFF.

The CDR3 is CASSTGDSLQLHGYTF. The chain is built from TRBV5-1 and TRBJ1-2; lacking DNA, the TRBD1 call made by TCRdb goes unchecked. CDR3 length: 16 amino acids. Germline V lookup: CDR1 SGHRS, CDR2 YFSETQ.